A single sample gave rise to the 10 T cell receptor beta chains below, sequenced in a study of OX40 agonist ivuxolimab in advanced cancers. This table comes from immunoSEQ multiplex PCR, and its TCRdb copy is limited to in-frame clones, with some not included. The repertoire includes 95,000 to 150,000 clones, roughly 93% of them detected once, and roughly 0.15% sits in the top ten. The source was CD4+ or CD8+ T cells sorted from blood, collected in a trial of the OX40 agonist ivuxolimab. Source of these receptors: an adult with an advanced solid tumor such as melanoma, head and neck, liver or kidney cancer.

The rearrangement links TRBV5-1 to TRBJ2-7; TRBD2 matches 9 bases. CDR3 length equals 14 residues. Per germline, CDR1 SGHRS and CDR2 YFSETQ. After removal of 4 bases from V and 3 bases from J, the junction contained 5 bases not matched to a gene. Here the CDR3 reads CASSKGLADYEQYF. For the CDR3, the DNA is TGCGCCAGCAGCAAGGGACTAGCAGACTACGAGCAGTACTTC.

CDR3 in DNA: TGTGCCAGCAGTTACGAACAGCGTGGCTGGCAGTACTTC. It is translated as CASSYEQRGWQYF. The V gene is TRBV6-6, the J gene TRBJ2-7; D is uncertain. CDR3 length equals 13 residues. V lost 2 bases to trimming and J lost 9 bases, with 14 bases between them. Germline CDR1 is MNHNY and CDR2 is SVGAGI (reference sequence).

The chain combines TRBV4-1 with TRBJ1-2, with D perhaps matching TRBD1 (5 bases). The V end lost 4 bases, the J end lost 2 bases, and 8 bases lay between the germline ends. This CDR3 region has 13 residues. Germline V gene sequence: CDR1 MGHRA, CDR2 YSYEKL. CDR3: CASSLRDNYGYTF. The CDR3 DNA reads TGCGCCAGCAGCCTCCGGGACAACTATGGCTACACCTTC.

The chain carries TRBV5-4 and TRBJ2-1, with 8 bases that match TRBD1. V gave up 3 bases and J gave up 9 bases; unmatched junction bases: 17. CDR1 and CDR2 from the germline V gene are SGHNT and YYREEE (reference sequence). There are 17 residues in the CDR3. In nucleotides, the CDR3 is TGTGCCAGCAGCTATGGACAGGGCTTGCGGGAATTGGGTGAGCAGTTCTTC. It yields the protein CASSYGQGLRELGEQFF.

This sequence joins TRBV25-1 and TRBJ2-3, with D unresolved. Per the germline V gene, CDR1 is MGHDK and CDR2 is SYGVNS. V was pared by 3 bases and J by 2 bases, with 9 bases between. The CDR3 sequence is 14 residues long. This CDR3 is CASSEVLLTDTQYF. The CDR3 bases are TGTGCCAGCAGTGAGGTTCTGCTCACAGATACGCAGTATTTT. Filled out from reference TRBV25-1 and TRBJ2-3, the complete variable domain reads EADIYQTPRYLVIGTGKKITLECSQTMGHDKMYWYQQDPGMELHLIHYSYGVNSTEKGDLSSESTVSRIRTEHFPLTLESARPSHTSQYLCASSEVLLTDTQYFGPGTRLTVL.

The CDR3 loop reads CAISGGPGGGRMNEQFF. In nucleotides, the CDR3 is TGTGCCATCAGTGGGGGGCCCGGCGGTGGGAGGATGAATGAGCAGTTCTTC. The chain has TRBV10-3 and TRBJ2-1; TRBD1 or TRBD2 may be the D gene (6 bases each). The germline V gene has CDR1 ENHRY and CDR2 SYGVKD. Trimming took 4 bases from V and 7 from J, leaving 23 bases between them. CDR3 size: 17 residues.

The chain employs TRBV10-3 and TRBJ2-3; TRBD1 matches at 8 bases. This CDR3 contains 15 residues. Losses at the gene ends were 4 bases for V and 2 bases for J; bases not matched to a gene: 5. The V gene's germline CDR1 is ENHRY and CDR2 SYGVKD. CDR3 in DNA: TGTGCCATCAGTGCGGACAGGGTTATCACAGATACGCAGTATTTT. This codes for CAISADRVITDTQYF.

The chain has TRBV7-8 and TRBJ2-5, with TRBD1 identical over 7 bases. Germline trimming cut 0 bases from V and 2 bases from J; bases unmatched to any gene: 12. This CDR3 spans 18 amino acids. CDR1 and CDR2 from the germline V gene are SGHVS and FQNEAQ. The CDR3 loop is CASSLANLIRQGQETQYF. CDR3 sequence (DNA): TGTGCCAGCAGCTTAGCCAATTTAATAAGACAGGGACAAGAGACCCAGTACTTC.

The CDR3 loop reads CASSLKSSDEQFF. Written as DNA, the CDR3 is TGTGCCAGCAGCTTAAAGTCTAGCGATGAGCAGTTCTTC. The chain couples TRBV7-3 to TRBJ2-1, with D maybe TRBD2 (6 bases). The germline V and J ends were trimmed by 1 base and 8 bases, with 9 bases remaining between them. From germline, CDR1 is SGHTA and CDR2 FQGTGA. CDR3 length equals 13 residues.

The rearrangement links TRBV6-6 to TRBJ1-5; TRBD1 matches at 7 bases. CDR1 MNHNY and CDR2 SVGAGI come from the germline V gene (reference sequence). The CDR3 loop spans 14 amino acids. V lost 6 bases and J lost 1; bases outside the gene matches: 3. This chain's CDR3 is CASSLDRSNQPQHF. The CDR3 nucleotides are TGTGCCAGCAGCCTGGACAGGAGCAATCAGCCCCAGCATTTT.